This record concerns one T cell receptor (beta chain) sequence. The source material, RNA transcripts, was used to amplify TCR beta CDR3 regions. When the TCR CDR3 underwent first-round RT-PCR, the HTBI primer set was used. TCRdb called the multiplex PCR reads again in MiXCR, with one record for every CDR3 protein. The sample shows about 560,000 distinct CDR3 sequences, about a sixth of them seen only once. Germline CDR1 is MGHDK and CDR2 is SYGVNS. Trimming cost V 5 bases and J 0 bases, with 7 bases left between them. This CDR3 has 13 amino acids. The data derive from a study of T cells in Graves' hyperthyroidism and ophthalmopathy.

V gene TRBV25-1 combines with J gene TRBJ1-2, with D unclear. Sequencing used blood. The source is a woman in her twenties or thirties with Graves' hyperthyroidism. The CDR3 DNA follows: TGTGCCAGCAGTACAACAGCTAACTATGGCTACACCTTC. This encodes CASSTTANYGYTF.